What follows describes a single T cell receptor beta chain. Sequencing used cDNA as its template, made by extracting RNA and reverse transcribing it. Repertoires were generated with immunoSEQ multiplex PCR, while TCRdb's copy carries only in-frame clones and drops some. Among around 140,000 clones listed, about 49% were seen once. This sample is part of a study of CD8+ T cells in alopecia areata. Study as a whole: Treatment comprised oral tofacitinib, 5 to 10 mg twice daily, in treated patients.

Germline V CDR1 and CDR2: LGHNA, YSLEER. The length of the CDR3 is 16 residues. V gave up 0 bases and J gave up 0 bases, with 10 bases separating them. The J gene is TRBJ2-3, the V gene TRBV4-3; the D gene is possibly TRBD2 (5 bases). Sequences were derived from CD8+ T cells sorted from blood, sampled at week 0. This clonotype was sampled from a human donor with alopecia areata. CDR3 loop: CASSQDGERSTDTQYF. The CDR3, as DNA: TGCGCCAGCAGCCAAGATGGGGAGCGGAGCACAGATACGCAGTATTTT.